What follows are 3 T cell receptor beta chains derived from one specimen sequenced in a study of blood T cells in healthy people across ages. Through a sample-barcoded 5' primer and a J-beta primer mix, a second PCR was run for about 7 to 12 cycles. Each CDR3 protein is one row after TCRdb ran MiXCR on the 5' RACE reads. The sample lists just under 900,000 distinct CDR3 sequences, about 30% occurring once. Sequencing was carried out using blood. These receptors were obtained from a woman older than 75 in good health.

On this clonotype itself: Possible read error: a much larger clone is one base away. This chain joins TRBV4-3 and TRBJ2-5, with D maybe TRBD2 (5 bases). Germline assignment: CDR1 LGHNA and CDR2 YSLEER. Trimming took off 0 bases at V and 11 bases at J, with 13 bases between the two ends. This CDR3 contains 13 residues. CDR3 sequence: CASSQETGFEQYF. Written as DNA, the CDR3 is TGCGCCAGCAGCCAAGAAACGGGATTTGAGCAGTACTTC.

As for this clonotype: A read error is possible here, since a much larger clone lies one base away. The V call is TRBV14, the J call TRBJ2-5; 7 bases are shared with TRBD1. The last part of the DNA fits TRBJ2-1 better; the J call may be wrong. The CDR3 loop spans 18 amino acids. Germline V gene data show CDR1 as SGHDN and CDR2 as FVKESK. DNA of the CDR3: TGTGCCAGCAGCCATCCCAAGATAGCCGGGACAGCCCAAGAGACCCAGTTCTTC. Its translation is CASSHPKIAGTAQETQFF.

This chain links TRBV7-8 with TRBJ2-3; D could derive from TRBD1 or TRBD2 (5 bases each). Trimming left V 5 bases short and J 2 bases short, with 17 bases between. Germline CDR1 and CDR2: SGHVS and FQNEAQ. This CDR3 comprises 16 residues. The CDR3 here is CASSLRGALVTDTQYF. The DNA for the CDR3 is TGTGCCAGCAGCCTCCGAGGGGCTCTAGTCACAGATACGCAGTATTTT.